The rows below give T cell receptor beta chains drawn from one sample of a study of T cells in Graves' hyperthyroidism and ophthalmopathy. TCRdb independently ran MiXCR on the multiplex PCR reads; one entry per CDR3 protein. The table records hundreds of thousands of distinct CDR3 sequences, 35% to 45% of them present only once. Sequencing was performed on blood. All receptors come from a man between 18 and 29 years old with Graves' hyperthyroidism. Both conserved end residues are part of each CDR3. A D gene is named only where the DNA matches it firmly. Clone size is not always given. Where it is, it says once, few, many or a class for expanded clones.

v_call: TRBV9; d_call: NA; clone_size: NA; j_call: TRBJ2-2; cdr3_nt: TGTGCCAGCAGCGGAAAGGGGTCCGGGGAGCTGTTTTTT; cdr3_aa: CASSGKGSGELFF
v_call: TRBV6-5; d_call: NA; clone_size: many; j_call: TRBJ1-2; cdr3_nt: TGTGCCAGCAGTTACGTGGCGGTCGGTGGCTACACCTTC; cdr3_aa: CASSYVAVGGYTF
v_call: TRBV4-2; d_call: NA; clone_size: NA; j_call: TRBJ2-5; cdr3_nt: TGTGCCAGCAGCATCGGGGAAGGGGAGACCCAGTACTTC; cdr3_aa: CASSIGEGETQYF
v_call: TRBV10-2; d_call: TRBD2; clone_size: many; j_call: TRBJ2-7; cdr3_nt: TGCGCCAGCTCGGGACTAGCGGCGTCCTACGAGCAGTACTTC; cdr3_aa: CASSGLAASYEQYF
v_call: TRBV7-2; d_call: NA; clone_size: few; j_call: TRBJ2-6; cdr3_nt: TGTGCCAGCAGCTTACCCTGGGGCGCCTCCTCTGGGGCCAACGTCCTGACTTTC; cdr3_aa: CASSLPWGASSGANVLTF
v_call: TRBV19; d_call: TRBD1; clone_size: NA; j_call: TRBJ2-7; cdr3_nt: TGTGCCAGTAGTAAAACCGGGACAGCCACCTACGAGCAGTACTTC; cdr3_aa: CASSKTGTATYEQYF
v_call: TRBV12-3/TRBV12-4; d_call: TRBD2; clone_size: NA; j_call: TRBJ2-7; cdr3_nt: TGTGCCAGCAGGCCCAGAGGCGGGAGTTCCTACGAGCAGTACTTC; cdr3_aa: CASRPRGGSSYEQYF
v_call: TRBV25-1; d_call: NA; clone_size: NA; j_call: TRBJ1-1; cdr3_nt: TGTGCCAGCAGTGCTAGTCGGATCTTGGGCACTGAAGCTTTCTTT; cdr3_aa: CASSASRILGTEAFF
v_call: TRBV4-1; d_call: NA; clone_size: NA; j_call: TRBJ2-2; cdr3_nt: TGCGCCAGCAGCCAAGATCCAGAAGGGGGAGGGGGGGAGCTGTTTTTT; cdr3_aa: CASSQDPEGGGGELFF
v_call: TRBV2; d_call: NA; clone_size: many; j_call: TRBJ1-5; cdr3_nt: TGTGCCAGCAGTGAGGAGGGACAACGCAATCAGCCCCAGCATTTT; cdr3_aa: CASSEEGQRNQPQHF
v_call: TRBV13; d_call: TRBD1; clone_size: few; j_call: TRBJ2-5; cdr3_nt: TGTGCCAGCAGCCCTTGGGCAGGGGGCAAGGAGACCCAGTACTTC; cdr3_aa: CASSPWAGGKETQYF
v_call: TRBV12-3/TRBV12-4; d_call: NA; clone_size: many; j_call: TRBJ2-7; cdr3_nt: TGTGCCAGCAGTTTTCCGGGGAACGAGCAGTACTTC; cdr3_aa: CASSFPGNEQYF
v_call: TRBV9; d_call: NA; clone_size: NA; j_call: TRBJ1-5; cdr3_nt: TGTGCCAGCAGCCTGGGACCCCGGGAGCCTAATCAGCCCCAGCATTTT; cdr3_aa: CASSLGPREPNQPQHF
v_call: TRBV19; d_call: NA; clone_size: NA; j_call: TRBJ2-7; cdr3_nt: TGTACCAGTAGTATCAGCGGAATGGGCTACGAGCAGTACTTC; cdr3_aa: CTSSISGMGYEQYF
v_call: TRBV6-5; d_call: NA; clone_size: few; j_call: TRBJ2-7; cdr3_nt: TGTGCCAGCAGAAAGACGGGGGAGCAGTACTTC; cdr3_aa: CASRKTGEQYF
v_call: TRBV11-2; d_call: TRBD2; clone_size: NA; j_call: TRBJ2-7; cdr3_nt: TGTGCCAGCAGCTTAATGGCGGGGGGGATGTACGAGCAGTACTTC; cdr3_aa: CASSLMAGGMYEQYF
v_call: TRBV20-1; d_call: TRBD1; clone_size: NA; j_call: TRBJ2-7; cdr3_nt: TGCAGTGCTGACGGGACAGGGTCTTACGAGCAGTACTTC; cdr3_aa: CSADGTGSYEQYF
v_call: TRBV15; d_call: NA; clone_size: few; j_call: TRBJ1-1; cdr3_nt: TGTGCCACCAGCGTAAGCTATGACGTCGGGAACACTGAAGCTTTCTTT; cdr3_aa: CATSVSYDVGNTEAFF
v_call: TRBV7-9; d_call: TRBD1; clone_size: few; j_call: TRBJ1-4; cdr3_nt: TGTGCCAGCAGCTTAGCGGGGGGACAGGATGGTGAAAAACTGTTTTTT; cdr3_aa: CASSLAGGQDGEKLFF
v_call: TRBV29-1; d_call: TRBD1; clone_size: many; j_call: TRBJ2-5; cdr3_nt: TGCAGCGTCGAGACAGGGGGAGAGACCCAGTACTTC; cdr3_aa: CSVETGGETQYF